The 15 T cell receptor beta chains given below trace back to one sample, sequenced in a study of CD8 T cells in Susac syndrome. Random hexamers served to reverse transcribe roughly 0.5 to 1 ug RNA. One entry per CDR3 protein, called by TCRdb with MiXCR from the immunoSEQ multiplex PCR reads. The sample carries around 190,000 distinct CDR3 sequences, around 93% recorded once. The source material was CD4+ T cells from PBMCs. Source of these receptors: a human donor in good health.

The V call is TRBV4-1, the J call TRBJ2-7; no clear D. Germline V gene data show CDR1 as MGHRA and CDR2 as YSYEKL. The V end lost 1 base, the J end lost 4 bases, and 11 bases lay between the germline ends. The CDR3 spans 14 residues. The CDR3 loop is CASSQVGMAYEQYV. As DNA, the CDR3 is TGCGCCAGCAGCCAAGTCGGAATGGCGTACGAGCAGTACGTC.

The CDR3 loop is CSARNDRVNEQYV. As DNA, the CDR3 is TGCAGTGCTCGAAATGACAGGGTCAACGAGCAGTACGTC. The V gene is TRBV20-1, the J gene TRBJ2-7, with 7 bases matching TRBD1. V lost 5 bases and J lost 5; bases outside the gene matches: 9. Germline CDR1 reads DFQATT; CDR2 reads SNEGSKA (reference sequence). The CDR3 spans 13 residues.

The chain combines TRBV3-1 with TRBJ1-1; 7 bases are shared with TRBD1. Germline-derived CDR1 and CDR2 are LGHDT and YNNKEL (reference sequence). The CDR3 runs 15 residues. With V trimmed by 1 base and J by 0 bases, 2 bases remained unmatched. The DNA for the CDR3 is TGTGCCAGCAGCCAAGGACAGGGAATGAACACTGAAGCTTTCTTT. Its translation is CASSQGQGMNTEAFF.

The chain combines TRBV28 with TRBJ2-2; no clear D. Trimming stripped 6 bases from V and 1 base from J, with 12 bases between. This CDR3 contains 15 residues. The germline V gene encodes CDR1 MDHEN and CDR2 SYDVKM. The CDR3 spells CASRPYQKNTGELFF. The CDR3 DNA is TGTGCCAGCAGGCCTTACCAGAAGAACACCGGGGAGCTGTTTTTT. The complete variable domain, with remaining parts taken from reference TRBV28 and TRBJ2-2, reads DVKVTQSSRYLVKRTGEKVFLECVQDMDHENMFWYRQDPGLGLRLIYFSYDVKMKEKGDIPEGYSVSREKKERFSLILESASTNQTSMYLCASRPYQKNTGELFFGEGSRLTVL.

The chain recombines TRBV5-1 with TRBJ1-1, with D unclear. The V end was cut by 4 bases, the J end by 2 bases, with 12 bases between. This CDR3 is built from 14 residues. Germline V gene sequence: CDR1 SGHRS, CDR2 YFSETQ. CDR3 DNA: TGCGCCAGCAGCAGGAGGGATGAAAACACTGAAGCTTTCTTT. Protein: CASSRRDENTEAFF.

This chain joins TRBV15 and TRBJ1-5, with D possibly matching TRBD1 (5 bases). The CDR3 covers 16 residues. Between the trimmed V and J ends, which lost 0 bases and 7 bases, there was a span of 16 bases. CDR1 is LNHNV, CDR2 YYDKDF, per germline (reference sequence). CDR3 protein: CATSRDMARESQPQHF. CDR3 DNA sequence: TGTGCCACCAGCAGAGATATGGCCAGGGAGTCCCAGCCCCAGCATTTT.

This chain connects TRBV12-3 or TRBV12-4 to TRBJ1-2; no clear D. This CDR3 region has 15 residues. The V end was cut by 4 bases, the J end by 0 bases, with 12 bases between. For the CDR3, the DNA is TGTGCCAGCAGTTACATAGGGTTGTCTAACTATGGCTACACCTTC. Encoded protein: CASSYIGLSNYGYTF.

CDR3 protein: CASSITPRRAQHF. The CDR3 bases are TGTGCCAGTAGTATAACTCCCCGCCGGGCCCAGCATTTT. This chain joins TRBV19 and TRBJ1-5; D is unclear. V was clipped by 2 bases and J by 11 bases, with 13 bases between them. CDR1 is LNHDA, CDR2 SQIVND, per germline (reference sequence). The length of the CDR3 is 13 residues.

The chain has TRBV2 and TRBJ1-1, with no clear D. The CDR3 is 13 amino acids. Trimming left V 7 bases short and J 0 bases short, with 9 bases between. Germline V CDR1 and CDR2: SNHLY, FYNNEI. The CDR3 protein is CASTKAMNTEAFF. CDR3 nucleotide sequence: TGTGCCAGCACCAAAGCTATGAACACTGAAGCTTTCTTT.

V usage is TRBV3-1 and J usage is TRBJ1-1, with 9 bases aligning to TRBD1. Germline assignment: CDR1 LGHDT and CDR2 YNNKEL (reference sequence). The CDR3 has 13 residues. J gave up 12 bases and V 2 bases, and 7 bases lay outside the gene matches. The CDR3 protein is CASSQLTGGVPFF. The CDR3 nucleotides read TGTGCCAGCAGCCAACTTACAGGGGGCGTACCTTTCTTT.

The gene calls are TRBV6-5 and TRBJ1-4, with D possibly TRBD1 on 5 matching bases. V was shortened by 5 bases and J by 8 bases, with 15 bases between the two germline ends. This CDR3 is 14 amino acids long. The germline V gene encodes CDR1 MNHEY and CDR2 SVGAGI. CDR3 sequence reads: CASSARGGEEKLFF. CDR3 sequence (DNA): TGTGCCAGCAGTGCCCGGGGGGGGGAGGAAAAACTGTTTTTT.

The gene calls are TRBV4-3 and TRBJ1-2; D not certain. Deletions cut 1 base from V and 4 bases from J, with 10 bases between. Germline CDR1 is LGHNA and CDR2 is YSLEER. This CDR3 is 14 amino acids long. Written as DNA, the CDR3 is TGCGCCAGCAGCCAAGTCCTGGCGGCCTATGGCTACACCTTC. It specifies CASSQVLAAYGYTF.

This clonotype was counted once. This rearrangement joins TRBV12-3 or TRBV12-4 to TRBJ2-3; D may be TRBD2 (6 bases). The CDR3 covers 16 residues. The V end was cut by 3 bases, the J end by 7 bases, with 20 bases between. DNA of the CDR3: TGTGCCAGCAGTTTTCTCGGGGGTGGGACCTCGAATACGCAGTATTTT. This translates into CASSFLGGGTSNTQYF.

The chain is built from TRBV6-1 and TRBJ1-2; 9 bases fit TRBD1. This CDR3 has 13 amino acids. J lost 14 bases, V lost 0 bases, and 7 bases had no gene match. CDR1 MNHNS and CDR2 SASEGT come from the germline V gene. CDR3 amino acids: CASSEALRGQGTF. As DNA, the CDR3 is TGTGCCAGCAGTGAAGCGCTCAGGGGACAGGGAACCTTC.

As DNA, the CDR3 is TGTGCCAGCAGCTTTCTAGCGGGGGTGCCCACAGATACGCAGTATTTT. It yields the protein CASSFLAGVPTDTQYF. The chain has TRBV11-2 and TRBJ2-3; 10 bases are shared with TRBD2. This CDR3 is built from 16 residues. The V gene end was trimmed by 3 bases and the J gene end by 2 bases; junction bases not matched to a gene: 5. Germline assignment: CDR1 SGHAT and CDR2 FQNNGV.